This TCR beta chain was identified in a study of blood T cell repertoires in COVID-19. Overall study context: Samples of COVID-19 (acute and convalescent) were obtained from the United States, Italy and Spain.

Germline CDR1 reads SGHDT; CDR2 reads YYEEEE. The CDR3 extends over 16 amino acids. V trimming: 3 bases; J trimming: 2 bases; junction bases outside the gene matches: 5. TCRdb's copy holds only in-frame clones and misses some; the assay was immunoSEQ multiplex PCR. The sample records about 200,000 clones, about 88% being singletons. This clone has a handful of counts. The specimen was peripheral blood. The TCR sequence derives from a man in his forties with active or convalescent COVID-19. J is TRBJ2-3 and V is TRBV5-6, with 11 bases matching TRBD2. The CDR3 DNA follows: TGTGCCAGCAGCTGGGGACTAGCGGAGCTCACAGATACGCAGTATTTT. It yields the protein CASSWGLAELTDTQYF. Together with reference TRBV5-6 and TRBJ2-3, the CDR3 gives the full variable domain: DAGVTQSPTHLIKTRGQQVTLRCSPKSGHDTVSWYQQALGQGPQFIFQYYEEEERQRGNFPDRFSGHQFPNYSSELNVNALLLGDSALYLCASSWGLAELTDTQYFGPGTRLTVL.